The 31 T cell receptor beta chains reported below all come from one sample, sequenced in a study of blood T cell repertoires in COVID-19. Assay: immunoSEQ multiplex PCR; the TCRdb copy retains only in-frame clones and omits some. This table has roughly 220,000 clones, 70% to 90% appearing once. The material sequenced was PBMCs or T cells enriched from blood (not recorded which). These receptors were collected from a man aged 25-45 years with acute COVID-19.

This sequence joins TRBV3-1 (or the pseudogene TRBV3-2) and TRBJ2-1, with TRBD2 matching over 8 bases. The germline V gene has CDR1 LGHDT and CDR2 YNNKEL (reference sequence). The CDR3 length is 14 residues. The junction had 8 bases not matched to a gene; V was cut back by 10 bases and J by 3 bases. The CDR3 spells CATRGLGNYNEQFF. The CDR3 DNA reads TGTGCCACCCGGGGACTAGGGAACTACAATGAGCAGTTCTTC.

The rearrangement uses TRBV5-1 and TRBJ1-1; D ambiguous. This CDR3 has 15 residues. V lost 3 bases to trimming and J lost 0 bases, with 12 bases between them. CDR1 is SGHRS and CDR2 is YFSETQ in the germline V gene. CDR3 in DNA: TGCGCCAGCAGCTCGGGAAATGGGGTGAACACTGAAGCTTTCTTT. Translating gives CASSSGNGVNTEAFF.

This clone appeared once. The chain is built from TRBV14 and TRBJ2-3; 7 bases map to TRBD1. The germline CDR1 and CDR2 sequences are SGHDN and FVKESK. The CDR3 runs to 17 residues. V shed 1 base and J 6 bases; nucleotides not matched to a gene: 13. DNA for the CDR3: TGTGCCAGCAGCCAAGGGGGGCAGGGGGTATCAACTGATACGCAGTATTTT. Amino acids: CASSQGGQGVSTDTQYF.

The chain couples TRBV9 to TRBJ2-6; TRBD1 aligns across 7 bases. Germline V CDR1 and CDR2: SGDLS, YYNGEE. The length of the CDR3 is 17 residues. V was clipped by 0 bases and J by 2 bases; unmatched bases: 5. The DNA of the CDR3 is TGTGCCAGCAGCGTAGTGGGACAGACTACTGGGGCCAACGTCCTGACTTTC. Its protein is CASSVVGQTTGANVLTF.

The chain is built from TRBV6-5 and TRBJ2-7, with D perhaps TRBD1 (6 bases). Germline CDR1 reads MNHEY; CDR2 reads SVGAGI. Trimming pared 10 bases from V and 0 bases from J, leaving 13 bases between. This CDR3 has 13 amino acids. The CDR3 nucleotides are TGTGCCACCCGTCGGGACAACTCCTACGAGCAGTACTTC. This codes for CATRRDNSYEQYF.

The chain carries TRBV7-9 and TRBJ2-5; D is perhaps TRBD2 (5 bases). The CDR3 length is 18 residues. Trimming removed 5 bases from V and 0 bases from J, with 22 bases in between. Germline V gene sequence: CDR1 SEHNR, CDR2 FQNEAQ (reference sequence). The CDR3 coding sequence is TGTGCCAGCAGCCCAGCGGTGGTCGGGCAGGTGTACCAAGAGACCCAGTACTTC. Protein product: CASSPAVVGQVYQETQYF.

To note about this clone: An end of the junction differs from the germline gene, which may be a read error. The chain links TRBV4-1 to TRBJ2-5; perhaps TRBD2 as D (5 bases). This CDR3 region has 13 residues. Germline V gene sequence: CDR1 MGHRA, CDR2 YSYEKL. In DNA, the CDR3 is TGCGCCAGCAGCCAAGACCCGGAGGAGATCCAGTACTTC. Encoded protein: CASSQDPEEIQYF.

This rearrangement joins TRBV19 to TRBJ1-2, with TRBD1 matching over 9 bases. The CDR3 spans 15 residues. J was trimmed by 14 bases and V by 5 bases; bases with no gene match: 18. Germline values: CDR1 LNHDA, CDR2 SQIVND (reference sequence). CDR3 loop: CASSLRDRDAMASTF. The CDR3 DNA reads TGTGCCAGTAGTCTTCGGGACAGGGACGCTATGGCTAGTACCTTC.

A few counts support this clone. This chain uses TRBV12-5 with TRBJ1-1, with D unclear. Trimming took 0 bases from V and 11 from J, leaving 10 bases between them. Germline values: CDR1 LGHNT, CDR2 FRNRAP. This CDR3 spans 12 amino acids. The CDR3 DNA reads TGTGCTAGTGGTTTGGTCAGACGGAGGGCTTTCTTT. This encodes CASGLVRRRAFF.

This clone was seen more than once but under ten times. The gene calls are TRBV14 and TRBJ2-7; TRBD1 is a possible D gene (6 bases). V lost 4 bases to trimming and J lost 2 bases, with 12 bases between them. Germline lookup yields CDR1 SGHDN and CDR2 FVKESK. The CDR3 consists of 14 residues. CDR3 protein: CASSPQGSPYEQYF. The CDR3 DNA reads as TGTGCCAGCAGCCCCCAGGGGTCCCCCTACGAGCAGTACTTC.

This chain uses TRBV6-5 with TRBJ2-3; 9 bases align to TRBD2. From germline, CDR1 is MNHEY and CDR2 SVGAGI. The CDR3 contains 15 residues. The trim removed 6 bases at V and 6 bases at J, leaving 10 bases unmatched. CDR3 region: CASSPKGGGADTQYF. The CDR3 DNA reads TGTGCCAGCAGCCCGAAGGGCGGGGGGGCGGATACGCAGTATTTT.

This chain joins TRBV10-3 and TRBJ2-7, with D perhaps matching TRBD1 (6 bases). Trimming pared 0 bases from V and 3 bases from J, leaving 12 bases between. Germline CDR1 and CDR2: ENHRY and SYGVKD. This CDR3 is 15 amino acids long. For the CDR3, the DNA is TGTGCCATCAGTGAGTCGATTGGCAGGGGCTACGAGCAGTACTTC. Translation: CAISESIGRGYEQYF.

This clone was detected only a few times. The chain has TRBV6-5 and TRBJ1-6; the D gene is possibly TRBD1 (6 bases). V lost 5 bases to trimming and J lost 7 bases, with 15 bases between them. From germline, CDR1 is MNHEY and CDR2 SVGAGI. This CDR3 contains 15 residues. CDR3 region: CASSPKTGWNSPLHF. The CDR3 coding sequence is TGTGCCAGCAGTCCGAAAACAGGGTGGAATTCACCCCTCCACTTT.

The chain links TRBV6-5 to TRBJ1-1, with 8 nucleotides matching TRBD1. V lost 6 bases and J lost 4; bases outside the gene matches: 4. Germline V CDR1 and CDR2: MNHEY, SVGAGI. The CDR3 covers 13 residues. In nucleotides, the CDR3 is TGTGCCAGCAGGGACAGGGAGGTCACTGAAGCTTTCTTT. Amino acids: CASRDREVTEAFF.

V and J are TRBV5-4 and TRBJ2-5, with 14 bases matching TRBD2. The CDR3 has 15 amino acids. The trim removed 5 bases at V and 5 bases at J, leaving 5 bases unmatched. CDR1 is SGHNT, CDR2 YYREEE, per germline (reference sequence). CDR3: CASSPTSGGVETQYF. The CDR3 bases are TGTGCCAGCAGTCCGACTAGCGGGGGGGTGGAGACCCAGTACTTC.

The CDR3 sequence is CASSLGYSFGYEDYGYTF. In DNA, the CDR3 is TGTGCCAGCAGCTTAGGATATTCTTTCGGGTATGAGGACTATGGCTACACCTTC. This sequence joins TRBV7-9 and TRBJ1-2; D remains ambiguous. The V end lost 1 base, the J end lost 3 bases, and 21 bases lay between the germline ends. Germline V gene data show CDR1 as SEHNR and CDR2 as FQNEAQ (reference sequence). The CDR3 length is 18 residues.

The CDR3 nucleotides are TGTGCCAGCAGTCCCGGGACAGGGACTAACTATGGCTACACCTTC. It yields the protein CASSPGTGTNYGYTF. This chain links TRBV6-5 with TRBJ1-2; the match to TRBD1 covers 9 bases. After removal of 5 bases from V and 0 bases from J, the junction contained 4 bases not matched to a gene. Germline V lookup: CDR1 MNHEY, CDR2 SVGAGI. The CDR3 extends over 15 amino acids.

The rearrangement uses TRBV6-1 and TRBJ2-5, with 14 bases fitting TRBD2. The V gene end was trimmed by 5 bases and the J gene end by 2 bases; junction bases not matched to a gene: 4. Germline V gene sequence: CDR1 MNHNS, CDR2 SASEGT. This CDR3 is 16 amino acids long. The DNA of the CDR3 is TGTGCCAGCAGTAAAGGGACTAGCGGGGGACAAGAGACCCAGTACTTC. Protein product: CASSKGTSGGQETQYF.

CDR3: CASSYSSRGDTQYF. For the CDR3, the DNA is TGTGCCAGCAGTTACTCGAGTCGGGGGGATACGCAGTATTTT. V and J are TRBV6-5 and TRBJ2-3, with TRBD2 as a possible D gene (6 bases). V was trimmed by 0 bases and J by 6 bases, leaving 10 bases between them. Germline CDR1 MNHEY, CDR2 SVGAGI. The CDR3 runs to 14 residues.

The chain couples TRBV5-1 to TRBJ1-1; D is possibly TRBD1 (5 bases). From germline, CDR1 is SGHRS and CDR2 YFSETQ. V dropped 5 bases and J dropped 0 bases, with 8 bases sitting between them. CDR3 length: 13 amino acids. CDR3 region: CASRAGLNTEAFF. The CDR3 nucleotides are TGCGCCAGCAGAGCGGGGCTGAACACTGAAGCTTTCTTT.

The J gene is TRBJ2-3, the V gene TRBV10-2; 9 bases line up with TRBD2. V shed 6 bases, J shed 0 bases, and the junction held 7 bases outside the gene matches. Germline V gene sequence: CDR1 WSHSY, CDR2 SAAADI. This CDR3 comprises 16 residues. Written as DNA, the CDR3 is TGCGCCAGCAGCAGCGGGGGGTCCTCTAGCACAGATACGCAGTATTTT. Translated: CASSSGGSSSTDTQYF.

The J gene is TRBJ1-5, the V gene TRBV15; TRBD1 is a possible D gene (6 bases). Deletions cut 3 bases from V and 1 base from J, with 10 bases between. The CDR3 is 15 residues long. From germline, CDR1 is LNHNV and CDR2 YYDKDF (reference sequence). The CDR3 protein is CATSSGTTSNQPQHF. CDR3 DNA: TGTGCCACCAGCAGCGGGACAACGAGCAATCAGCCCCAGCATTTT.

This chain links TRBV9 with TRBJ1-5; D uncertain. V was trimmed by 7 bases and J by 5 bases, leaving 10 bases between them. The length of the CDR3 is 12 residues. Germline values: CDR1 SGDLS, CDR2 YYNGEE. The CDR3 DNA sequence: TGTGCCAGCGTAAGCGAGGATCAGCCCCAGCATTTT. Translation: CASVSEDQPQHF.

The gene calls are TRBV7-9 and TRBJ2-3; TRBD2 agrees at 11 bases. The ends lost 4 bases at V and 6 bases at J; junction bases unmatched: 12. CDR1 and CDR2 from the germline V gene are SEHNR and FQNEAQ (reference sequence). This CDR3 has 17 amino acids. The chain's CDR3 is CASSSHDLLAGVDTQYF. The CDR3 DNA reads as TGTGCCAGCAGCTCCCATGACTTACTAGCGGGAGTGGATACGCAGTATTTT.

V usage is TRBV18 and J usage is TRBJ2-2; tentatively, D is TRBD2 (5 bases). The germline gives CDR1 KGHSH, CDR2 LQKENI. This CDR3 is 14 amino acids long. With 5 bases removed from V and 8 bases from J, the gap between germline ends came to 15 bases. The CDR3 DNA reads TGTGCCAGCTCATCTGGACTGTCGGGGGGGGAGCTGTTTTTT. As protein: CASSSGLSGGELFF.

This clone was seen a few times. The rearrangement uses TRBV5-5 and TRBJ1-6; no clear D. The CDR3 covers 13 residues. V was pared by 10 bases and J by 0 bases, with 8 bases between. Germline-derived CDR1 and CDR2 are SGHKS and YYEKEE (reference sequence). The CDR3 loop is CACMSSYNSPLHF. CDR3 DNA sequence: TGTGCCTGTATGAGCTCCTATAATTCACCCCTCCACTTT.

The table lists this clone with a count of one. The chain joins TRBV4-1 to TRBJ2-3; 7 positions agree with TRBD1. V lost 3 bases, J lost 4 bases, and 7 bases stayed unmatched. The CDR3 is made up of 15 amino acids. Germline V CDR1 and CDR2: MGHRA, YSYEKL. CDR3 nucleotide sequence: TGCGCCAGCAGCCACAGAGTCCAGGGGGCAGATACGCAGTATTTT. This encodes CASSHRVQGADTQYF.

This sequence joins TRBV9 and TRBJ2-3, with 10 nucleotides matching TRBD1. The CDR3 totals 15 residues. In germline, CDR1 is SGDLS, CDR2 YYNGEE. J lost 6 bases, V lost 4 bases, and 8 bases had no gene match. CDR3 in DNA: TGTGCCAGCAGCTCGTGGACAGGGGGGCGGGATACGCAGTATTTT. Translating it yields CASSSWTGGRDTQYF.

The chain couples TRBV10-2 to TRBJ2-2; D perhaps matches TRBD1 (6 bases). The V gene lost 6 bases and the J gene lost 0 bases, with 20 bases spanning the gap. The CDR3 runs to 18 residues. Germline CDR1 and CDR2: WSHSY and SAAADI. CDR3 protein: CASSLRGQLGANTGELFF. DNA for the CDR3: TGCGCCAGCAGCCTAAGAGGACAGTTGGGGGCGAACACCGGGGAGCTGTTTTTT.

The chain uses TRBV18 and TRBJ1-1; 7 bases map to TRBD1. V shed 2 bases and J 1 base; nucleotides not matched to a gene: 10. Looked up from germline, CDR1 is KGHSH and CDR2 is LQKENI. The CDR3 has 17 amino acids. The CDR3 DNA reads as TGTGCCAGCTCACCAATAGGGACAGATCTGACGAACACTGAAGCTTTCTTT. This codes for CASSPIGTDLTNTEAFF.

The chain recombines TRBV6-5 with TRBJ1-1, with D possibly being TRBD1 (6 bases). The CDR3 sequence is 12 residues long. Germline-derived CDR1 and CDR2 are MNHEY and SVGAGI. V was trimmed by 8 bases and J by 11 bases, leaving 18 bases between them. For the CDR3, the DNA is TGTGCCAGCGGACGGGGGGGCCCTGCCGCTTTCTTT. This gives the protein CASGRGGPAAFF.